Below are 15 T cell receptor beta chains sequenced from a single sample in a study of cytomegalovirus exposure and HLA in healthy donors. Repertoires were generated with immunoSEQ multiplex PCR, while TCRdb's copy carries only in-frame clones and drops some. This repertoire shows about 110,000 clones, roughly 88% found once; its top ten account for roughly 1.4%. The specimen was PBMCs. Every receptor here comes from a woman aged 30 to 39 in good health and CMV-seropositive.

CDR3 amino acids: CASLGAFSGNTIYF. CDR3 bases: TGTGCCAGCCTTGGAGCCTTCTCTGGAAACACCATATATTTT. This rearrangement joins TRBV6-6 to TRBJ1-3; no clear D. Trimming stripped 8 bases from V and 0 bases from J, with 11 bases between. CDR3 length: 14 amino acids. Germline loops: CDR1 MNHNY, CDR2 SVGAGI (reference sequence).

V and J are TRBV10-2 and TRBJ2-7; D gene ambiguous. The CDR3 has 14 residues. In germline, CDR1 is WSHSY, CDR2 SAAADI. V lost 0 bases to trimming and J lost 2 bases, with 8 bases between them. CDR3 loop: CASSESPGTYEQYF. The CDR3 DNA sequence: TGCGCCAGCAGTGAGTCGCCAGGCACCTACGAGCAGTACTTC.

The chain uses TRBV5-6 and TRBJ2-7; maybe TRBD2 (5 bases). This CDR3 region has 13 residues. Per the germline V gene, CDR1 is SGHDT and CDR2 is YYEEEE. V was pared by 0 bases and J by 12 bases, with 16 bases between. The CDR3 DNA is TGTGCCAGCAGCTTGGGTAGCGACCCCGACCGGTACTTC. This codes for CASSLGSDPDRYF.

The V call is TRBV29-1, the J call TRBJ2-5; D remains unclear. CDR3 length: 11 amino acids. Trimming took 5 bases from V and 5 from J, leaving 9 bases between them. Per the germline V gene, CDR1 is SQVTM and CDR2 is ANQGSEA. DNA of the CDR3: TGCAGCGTTCGTCAGTCTGAGACCCAGTACTTC. It codes for CSVRQSETQYF.

The chain recombines TRBV5-1 with TRBJ2-5; the D gene is possibly TRBD1 (5 bases). The CDR3 contains 14 residues. Germline V gives CDR1 SGHRS, CDR2 YFSETQ. Trimming shortened V by 0 bases and J by 3 bases, and 9 bases separated the two germline ends. The CDR3: CASSLGRVEETQYF. The CDR3 DNA follows: TGCGCCAGCAGCTTGGGCAGGGTGGAAGAGACCCAGTACTTC. Complete variable domain (other parts from reference TRBV5-1 and TRBJ2-5): KAGVTQTPRYLIKTRGQQVTLSCSPISGHRSVSWYQQTPGQGLQFLFEYFSETQRNKGNFPGRFSGRQFSNSRSEMNVSTLELGDSALYLCASSLGRVEETQYFGPGTRLLVL.

CDR3 sequence reads: CAITGDTRSGNTIYF. CDR3 DNA sequence: TGTGCCATCACTGGGGACACTCGCTCTGGAAACACCATATATTTT. The rearrangement uses TRBV10-3 and TRBJ1-3; maybe TRBD1 (6 bases). Trimming left V 7 bases short and J 0 bases short, with 13 bases between. Per the germline V gene, CDR1 is ENHRY and CDR2 is SYGVKD. The CDR3 is 15 residues long.

This chain joins TRBV27 and TRBJ2-3, with 7 positions matching TRBD2. This CDR3 has 16 residues. With 5 bases clipped from V and 7 bases from J, the junction kept 15 bases outside the gene matches. Germline V lookup: CDR1 MNHEY, CDR2 SMNVEV (reference sequence). The CDR3 region has the DNA TGTGCCAGCAGTCAGTCCCCTAGCGGTCCCACGAATACGCAGTATTTT. Amino acids: CASSQSPSGPTNTQYF.

This clone was counted between two and nine times. This chain links TRBV29-1 with TRBJ2-1; possibly TRBD2 for D (6 bases). Trimming cost V 7 bases and J 0 bases, with 16 bases left between them. The CDR3 is made up of 15 amino acids. Per the germline V gene, CDR1 is SQVTM and CDR2 is ANQGSEA. This CDR3 reads CSAKTPGVSYNEQFF. In DNA, the CDR3 is TGCAGCGCAAAGACCCCGGGAGTCTCCTACAATGAGCAGTTCTTC.

This sequence joins TRBV5-1 and TRBJ2-5, with a possible D match to TRBD1 (5 bases). Germline V gives CDR1 SGHRS, CDR2 YFSETQ. This CDR3 comprises 14 residues. V was clipped by 1 base and J by 2 bases, with 9 bases between them. This chain's CDR3 is CASSLQGAQETQYF. For the CDR3, the DNA is TGCGCCAGCAGCTTGCAAGGGGCACAAGAGACCCAGTACTTC.

This chain joins TRBV4-1 and TRBJ2-1; 13 bases are shared with TRBD2. With V trimmed by 6 bases and J by 5 bases, 4 bases remained unmatched. CDR3 size: 15 residues. Germline V gene lookup returns CDR1 MGHRA and CDR2 YSYEKL. This chain's CDR3 is CASRNGLAGDNEQFF. In DNA, the CDR3 is TGCGCCAGCAGGAACGGACTAGCGGGGGACAATGAGCAGTTCTTC.

This clone occurred once. The V gene is TRBV30, the J gene TRBJ2-5, with unresolved D. Germline V gene sequence: CDR1 GTSNPN, CDR2 SVGIG (reference sequence). There are 10 residues in the CDR3. The ends were cut back, 5 bases at V and 5 bases at J, with 6 bases in the middle. DNA of the CDR3: TGTGCCTGGGGAGACGAGACCCAGTACTTC. This translates into CAWGDETQYF.

The table lists this clone with a few counts. The V gene is TRBV29-1, the J gene TRBJ2-3; D may be TRBD1 (7 bases). Trimming stripped 6 bases from V and 8 bases from J, with 21 bases between. Germline V gives CDR1 SQVTM, CDR2 ANQGSEA. The CDR3 totals 14 residues. CDR3 in amino acids: CSVRSAGTAGTQYF. DNA for the CDR3: TGCAGCGTCCGCTCGGCGGGGACAGCGGGTACGCAGTATTTT.

The chain is built from TRBV6-6 and TRBJ2-2; TRBD2 agrees at 10 bases. The CDR3 has 16 residues. The J segment lost 5 bases and the V segment lost 2 bases, leaving 5 bases of the junction unmatched. The V gene's germline CDR1 is MNHNY and CDR2 SVGAGI (reference sequence). The CDR3 loop is CASSYRLAGTTGELFF. CDR3 bases: TGTGCCAGCAGTTACCGACTAGCGGGTACTACCGGGGAGCTGTTTTTT.

In this sample, this clone turned up once. The rearrangement links TRBV6-5 to TRBJ2-2; 8 bases are a match to TRBD1. The CDR3 extends over 15 amino acids. J was trimmed by 7 bases and V by 5 bases; bases with no gene match: 9. Germline CDR1 reads MNHEY; CDR2 reads SVGAGI. CDR3 region: CASSLRTGLIGELFF. CDR3 bases: TGTGCCAGCAGTCTGCGGACAGGGCTCATCGGGGAGCTGTTTTTT.

J is TRBJ2-2 and V is TRBV28, with 7 bases aligning to TRBD2. Germline CDR1 MDHEN, CDR2 SYDVKM. The CDR3 extends over 13 amino acids. J lost 6 bases, V lost 8 bases, and 6 bases had no gene match. In nucleotides, the CDR3 is TGTGCCAGCCAGCGGGACGGAGCCGGGGAGCTGTTTTTT. It yields the protein CASQRDGAGELFF.